These 25 T cell receptor beta chains came from one sample sequenced in a study of T cell clones after liver transplantation. The repertoire was sequenced with immunoSEQ multiplex PCR; TCRdb's copy has only in-frame clones and lacks some. The sample shows about 45,000 clones, around 83% of them seen only once. The sequencing here drew on CD4+ T cells from blood, taken 24 months after liver transplant. The receptors shown here come from a human patient who received a liver transplant. Some T cells may be graft donor cells.

This sequence joins TRBV19 and TRBJ1-3; D unresolved. Germline CDR1 reads LNHDA; CDR2 reads SQIVND (reference sequence). Trimming shortened V by 0 bases and J by 3 bases, and 15 bases separated the two germline ends. This CDR3 contains 17 residues. The CDR3 DNA sequence: TGTGCCAGTAGTATAGATACGGGAGGCAACCTTGGAAACACCATATATTTT. Residues: CASSIDTGGNLGNTIYF. Based on the CDR3 plus reference TRBV19 and TRBJ1-3, the full variable domain is DGGITQSPKYLFRKEGQNVTLSCEQNLNHDAMYWYRQDPGQGLRLIYYSQIVNDFQKGDIAEGYSVSREKKESFPLTVTSAQKNPTAFYLCASSIDTGGNLGNTIYFGEGSWLTVV.

The V call is TRBV7-3, the J call TRBJ1-4; D gene ambiguous. CDR1 and CDR2 (germline): SGHTA, FQGTGA. This CDR3 is built from 16 residues. The V end was cut by 1 base, the J end by 8 bases, with 17 bases between. The CDR3 region has the DNA TGTGCCAGCAGCTTAAGGTTCGGGGAGGTTGGCGAAAAACTGTTTTTT. Translation: CASSLRFGEVGEKLFF. Full variable domain (missing parts from reference TRBV7-3 and TRBJ1-4): GAGVSQTPSNKVTEKGKYVELRCDPISGHTALYWYRQSLGQGPEFLIYFQGTGAADDSGLPNDRFFAVRPEGSVSTLKIQRTERGDSAVYLCASSLRFGEVGEKLFFGSGTQLSVL.

As regards this clone: One end of the junction fails to match germline, which may point to a read error. The genes are TRBV5-1 and TRBJ2-2; 9 nucleotides align to TRBD1. This CDR3 has 16 residues. From germline, CDR1 is SGHRS and CDR2 YFSETQ. In DNA, the CDR3 is TGCGCCAGCTCCGCCGGGGACAGGGCGAAGACCGGGGAGCTGTTTTTT. Its protein product is CASSAGDRAKTGELFF.

In DNA form, the CDR3 reads TGCGCCAGCAGCTTGGAATCCGGTAGTCAGCCCCAGCATTTT. Protein sequence: CASSLESGSQPQHF. The V and J genes are TRBV5-1 and TRBJ1-5; no clear D gene. Germline V gene sequence: CDR1 SGHRS, CDR2 YFSETQ. Trimming took off 0 bases at V and 6 bases at J, with 10 bases between the two ends. This CDR3 spans 14 amino acids. The full variable domain, its missing parts supplied by reference TRBV5-1 and TRBJ1-5, is KAGVTQTPRYLIKTRGQQVTLSCSPISGHRSVSWYQQTPGQGLQFLFEYFSETQRNKGNFPGRFSGRQFSNSRSEMNVSTLELGDSALYLCASSLESGSQPQHFGDGTRLSIL.

This clone has a single count. This chain uses TRBV18 with TRBJ1-4, with TRBD1 matching 11 bases. Germline CDR1 and CDR2: KGHSH and LQKENI. The CDR3 has 16 amino acids. V lost 5 bases, J lost 8 bases, and 10 bases stayed unmatched. Here the CDR3 DNA reads TGTGCCAGCTCATTAGTAGCCGGGACAGGGGGAGAAAAACTGTTTTTT. Translating gives CASSLVAGTGGEKLFF.

This chain connects TRBV30 to TRBJ2-1; 12 nucleotides align to TRBD2. Germline V gene lookup returns CDR1 GTSNPN and CDR2 SVGIG (reference sequence). The CDR3 is 14 amino acids. Trimming at V came to 2 bases and at J to 7 bases, leaving 3 bases not matched to a gene. DNA for the CDR3: TGTGCCTGGAGTTTGACTAGCGGGGGAAATGAGCAGTTCTTC. This encodes CAWSLTSGGNEQFF.

The chain employs TRBV18 and TRBJ1-6, with no clear D. Trimming cost V 3 bases and J 5 bases, with 14 bases left between them. The CDR3 contains 16 residues. Germline V lookup: CDR1 KGHSH, CDR2 LQKENI. CDR3 loop: CASSPRSSQNNSPLHF. The CDR3 region has the DNA TGTGCCAGCTCACCGCGTTCCTCACAGAATAATTCACCCCTCCACTTT.

The table lists this clone with a few counts. The rearrangement links TRBV10-2 to TRBJ2-5; 14 bases match TRBD2. Trimming at V came to 6 bases and at J to 3 bases, leaving 6 bases not matched to a gene. The V gene's germline CDR1 is WSHSY and CDR2 SAAADI. The CDR3 is made up of 16 amino acids. CDR3 loop: CASRRLAGGREETQYF. DNA of the CDR3: TGCGCCAGCAGAAGACTAGCGGGAGGGAGAGAAGAGACCCAGTACTTC.

This chain joins TRBV6-1 and TRBJ1-1; D perhaps matches TRBD1 (5 bases). Germline lookup yields CDR1 MNHNS and CDR2 SASEGT. This CDR3 has 13 amino acids. V gave up 6 bases and J gave up 5 bases, with 13 bases separating them. CDR3: CASRGPGDTEAFF. CDR3 sequence (DNA): TGTGCCAGCAGAGGTCCGGGGGATACTGAAGCTTTCTTT.

The chain carries TRBV6-5 and TRBJ2-7; D possibly corresponds to TRBD2 (6 bases). This CDR3 is built from 12 residues. In germline, CDR1 is MNHEY, CDR2 SVGAGI. V was clipped by 8 bases and J by 0 bases, with 8 bases between them. CDR3 in amino acids: CASRRDSYEQYF. The CDR3 coding sequence is TGTGCCAGCCGGAGGGACTCCTACGAGCAGTACTTC.

V is TRBV5-8 and J is TRBJ2-2; D possibly uses TRBD1 or TRBD2 (5 bases each). This CDR3 has 16 residues. CDR1 and CDR2 from the germline V gene are SGHTS and YDEGEE. The V end was cut by 0 bases, the J end by 4 bases, with 13 bases between. The CDR3: CASSLVMGVTTGELFF. In DNA form, the CDR3 reads TGTGCCAGCAGCTTGGTGATGGGGGTAACCACCGGGGAGCTGTTTTTT. Full variable domain (remainder filled in from reference TRBV5-8 and TRBJ2-2): EAGVTQSPTHLIKTRGQQATLRCSPISGHTSVYWYQQALGLGLQFLLWYDEGEERNRGNFPPRFSGRQFPNYSSELNVNALELEDSALYLCASSLVMGVTTGELFFGEGSRLTVL.

The rearrangement joins TRBV5-6 to TRBJ2-4; perhaps TRBD2 as D (6 bases). Per the germline V gene, CDR1 is SGHDT and CDR2 is YYEEEE. The CDR3 has 16 residues. V gave up 0 bases and J gave up 6 bases, with 16 bases separating them. The CDR3 DNA follows: TGTGCCAGCAGCTTGGGACCCGGGACTCAGGGAAACATTCAGTACTTC. It yields the protein CASSLGPGTQGNIQYF.

This clone was counted only a few times. The J gene is TRBJ1-3, the V gene TRBV5-1; perhaps TRBD1 as D (5 bases). The CDR3 is 17 amino acids. V was pared by 0 bases and J by 0 bases, with 13 bases between. The germline V gene has CDR1 SGHRS and CDR2 YFSETQ. In DNA, the CDR3 is TGCGCCAGCAGCTTGGGAGAAGGGGCAGCCTCTGGAAACACCATATATTTT. Its protein product is CASSLGEGAASGNTIYF.

The chain has TRBV7-9 and TRBJ2-2; 7 positions match TRBD2. Germline values: CDR1 SEHNR, CDR2 FQNEAQ (reference sequence). The ends lost 0 bases at V and 6 bases at J; junction bases unmatched: 7. This CDR3 has 16 residues. CDR3 in DNA: TGTGCCAGCAGCTTAGCGGGGACGGGAGGTTCCGGGGAGCTGTTTTTT. This gives the protein CASSLAGTGGSGELFF.

The chain uses TRBV28 and TRBJ2-7; 11 bases are shared with TRBD1. This CDR3 is built from 13 residues. Germline lookup yields CDR1 MDHEN and CDR2 SYDVKM. V gave up 5 bases and J gave up 9 bases; unmatched junction bases: 6. CDR3 DNA: TGTGCCAGCAGTCCCAGGGACAGGGGGTTGCAGTACTTC. Its translation is CASSPRDRGLQYF.

In regard to this clone: This sample also contains other DNA sequences that code for the same CDR3. CDR3 amino acids: CASTGWGGFSDTQYF. DNA for the CDR3: TGTGCCAGTACGGGTTGGGGGGGGTTTTCGGATACGCAGTATTTT. The V call is TRBV27, the J call TRBJ2-3; 7 bases line up with TRBD2. CDR1 MNHEY and CDR2 SMNVEV come from the germline V gene (reference sequence). The CDR3 consists of 15 residues. V was clipped by 9 bases and J by 6 bases; unmatched bases: 15.

V usage is TRBV7-3 and J usage is TRBJ2-6, with unresolved D. Trimming removed 2 bases at V and 0 bases at J, with 5 bases between. The CDR3 runs 15 residues. Germline CDR1 is SGHTA and CDR2 is FQGTGA. CDR3 residues: CASSLGVSGANVLTF. Here the CDR3 DNA reads TGTGCCAGCAGCTTAGGCGTCTCTGGGGCCAACGTCCTGACTTTC.

This clone was seen just once. The chain joins TRBV21-1 to TRBJ1-2; the table's D call of TRBD1 was not tested on the DNA. TRBV21-1 is a listed pseudogene. This CDR3 is built from 16 residues. CDR3 coding DNA: TGTGCCAGCACCAAAAAGGGGACAGGTATTAACTATGGCTACACCTTC. Amino acids: CASTKKGTGINYGYTF.

This chain joins TRBV5-8 and TRBJ1-5; TRBD1 is a possible D gene (5 bases). This CDR3 has 15 amino acids. The V gene lost 4 bases and the J gene lost 4 bases, with 15 bases spanning the gap. Germline V gene data show CDR1 as SGHTS and CDR2 as YDEGEE. CDR3 sequence reads: CASSPNRRGNQPQHF. CDR3 nucleotide sequence: TGTGCCAGCAGCCCAAACCGGAGGGGAAATCAGCCCCAGCATTTT.

The J gene is TRBJ2-7, the V gene TRBV5-6; a weak D match, TRBD1 (5 bases). Germline loops: CDR1 SGHDT, CDR2 YYEEEE. The CDR3 consists of 15 residues. The V gene lost 1 base and the J gene lost 0 bases, with 11 bases spanning the gap. CDR3 sequence (DNA): TGTGCCAGCAGCTTGTTTAGTAGGGGCTCCTACGAGCAGTACTTC. Translated, it gives CASSLFSRGSYEQYF.

The chain joins TRBV7-2 to TRBJ2-3, with TRBD2 identical over 10 bases. The CDR3 totals 13 residues. Germline loops: CDR1 SGHTA, CDR2 FQGNSA. Trimming cost V 4 bases and J 14 bases; bases outside gene matches: 9. The CDR3, as DNA: TGTGCCAGCAGCTCCTATACTAGCGGGAATCGGTATTTT. Encoded protein: CASSSYTSGNRYF.

This rearrangement joins TRBV18 to TRBJ1-1; 8 bases map to TRBD1. The junction had 0 bases not matched to a gene; V was cut back by 3 bases and J by 0 bases. The CDR3 is 14 residues long. CDR1 is KGHSH and CDR2 is LQKENI in the germline V gene. CDR3 protein: CASSPDRVNTEAFF. CDR3 coding DNA: TGTGCCAGCTCACCGGACAGGGTGAACACTGAAGCTTTCTTT.

This chain uses TRBV30 with TRBJ1-2; the D is unclear. The V end was cut by 0 bases, the J end by 7 bases, with 9 bases between. Germline assignment: CDR1 GTSNPN and CDR2 SVGIG (reference sequence). The CDR3 is made up of 12 amino acids. CDR3 in amino acids: CAWSVQGGGYTF. The CDR3 DNA follows: TGTGCCTGGAGTGTACAAGGTGGTGGCTACACCTTC. The variable domain in full, with the rest retrieved from reference TRBV30 and TRBJ1-2, is SQTIHQWPATLVQPVGSPLSLECTVEGTSNPNLYWYRQAAGRGLQLLFYSVGIGQISSEVPQNLSASRPQDRQFILSSKKLLLSDSGFYLCAWSVQGGGYTFGSGTRLTVV.

The chain recombines TRBV29-1 with TRBJ1-1, with D possibly matching TRBD1 (6 bases). V lost 0 bases and J lost 9, with 14 bases in between. The V gene's germline CDR1 is SQVTM and CDR2 ANQGSEA. This CDR3 has 13 residues. CDR3 in amino acids: CSVEDSGQHKAFF. The DNA for the CDR3 is TGCAGCGTTGAAGATTCCGGACAGCATAAAGCTTTCTTT.

The rearrangement joins TRBV5-4 to TRBJ1-2; D ambiguous. Germline V lookup: CDR1 SGHNT, CDR2 YYREEE (reference sequence). The CDR3 has 13 residues. Trimming left V 3 bases short and J 1 base short, with 7 bases between. The CDR3 sequence is CASSSGNNYGYTF. In DNA, the CDR3 is TGTGCCAGCAGCTCCGGGAATAACTATGGCTACACCTTC.